Shown below are 22 T cell receptor beta chains from a single sample sequenced in a study of T-cell memory formation after mild COVID-19. TCRdb recomputed calls from the 5' RACE reads with MiXCR, one row per CDR3 protein. The sample shows some 130,000 distinct CDR3 sequences, 16% of them seen only once. The sample consisted of PBMCs or a T cell subset sorted from them (not recorded which). These receptors all stem from an adult woman who had mild COVID-19 (a few samples of this study predate the infection). Cell type and time point are not known.

This chain uses TRBV6-4 with TRBJ1-1; 7 bases align to TRBD1. The germline CDR1 and CDR2 sequences are MRHNA and SNTAGT. This CDR3 has 15 amino acids. V shed 6 bases, J shed 5 bases, and the junction held 12 bases outside the gene matches. CDR3 sequence: CASRLYGQAGTEAFF. The CDR3 DNA follows: TGTGCCAGCAGACTGTACGGACAGGCAGGTACTGAAGCTTTCTTT.

The chain uses TRBV5-6 and TRBJ2-1; D is possibly TRBD1 or TRBD2 (7 bases each). The CDR3 loop spans 14 amino acids. The germline gives CDR1 SGHDT, CDR2 YYEEEE. With 2 bases removed from V and 7 bases from J, the gap between germline ends came to 13 bases. The CDR3 sequence: CASSFQGGINEQFF. Written as DNA, the CDR3 is TGTGCCAGCAGCTTCCAGGGGGGGATTAATGAGCAGTTCTTC. Complete variable domain (other parts from reference TRBV5-6 and TRBJ2-1): DAGVTQSPTHLIKTRGQQVTLRCSPKSGHDTVSWYQQALGQGPQFIFQYYEEEERQRGNFPDRFSGHQFPNYSSELNVNALLLGDSALYLCASSFQGGINEQFFGPGTRLTVL.

DNA of the CDR3: TGCAGTGCTAGGGGAGGGGGCGCATATTCACCCCTCCACTTT. It translates to CSARGGGAYSPLHF. The chain is built from TRBV20-1 and TRBJ1-6, with 7 bases lining up with TRBD1. Germline assignment: CDR1 DFQATT and CDR2 SNEGSKA (reference sequence). This CDR3 has 14 amino acids. V was clipped by 3 bases and J by 8 bases; unmatched bases: 7.

The chain couples TRBV5-1 to TRBJ2-2; D remains unclear. This CDR3 spans 14 amino acids. V was shortened by 2 bases and J by 1 base, with 6 bases between the two germline ends. In germline, CDR1 is SGHRS, CDR2 YFSETQ. The CDR3 DNA is TGCGCCAGCAGCTTAGTGCAGAACACCGGGGAGCTGTTTTTT. It specifies CASSLVQNTGELFF.

This chain uses TRBV13 with TRBJ1-1; TRBD1 aligns across 8 bases. Per the germline V gene, CDR1 is PRHDT and CDR2 is FYEKMQ (reference sequence). Trimming cost V 5 bases and J 10 bases; bases outside gene matches: 18. There are 16 residues in the CDR3. In nucleotides, the CDR3 is TGTGCCAGCAGCACAACCGGGACAGGCGCTATAGTGGGAGCTTTCTTT. Protein: CASSTTGTGAIVGAFF. Together with reference TRBV13 and TRBJ1-1, the CDR3 gives the full variable domain: AAGVIQSPRHLIKEKRETATLKCYPIPRHDTVYWYQQGPGQDPQFLISFYEKMQSDKGSIPDRFSAQQFSDYHSELNMSSLELGDSALYFCASSTTGTGAIVGAFFGQGTRLTVV.

This clonotype turned up a few times. A junction end diverges from the germline sequence, so it may reflect a read error. This rearrangement joins TRBV7-7 to TRBJ2-1; TRBD1 aligns across 7 bases. There are 15 residues in the CDR3. The germline CDR1 and CDR2 sequences are SSHAT and FNYEAQ (reference sequence). CDR3: CASSTRDSSYNEQFF. The CDR3 DNA follows: TGTGCTAGCAGCACTCGGGACAGCTCCTACAATGAGCAGTTCTTC. Supplemented by reference TRBV7-7 and TRBJ2-1, the full variable domain reads GAGVSQSPRYKVTKRGQDVTLRCDPISSHATLYWYQQALGQGPEFLTYFNYEAQPDKSGLPSDRFSAERPEGSISTLTIQRTEQRDSAMYRCASSTRDSSYNEQFFGPGTRLTVL.

This chain joins TRBV5-4 and TRBJ2-7, with 9 bases identical to TRBD2. The CDR3 has 16 residues. CDR1 is SGHNT and CDR2 is YYREEE in the germline V gene (reference sequence). With 4 bases clipped from V and 0 bases from J, the junction kept 8 bases outside the gene matches. The CDR3 DNA reads as TGTGCCAGCAGCCGAGCGGGAGGCAGGGGCTCCTACGAGCAGTACTTC. This sequence encodes CASSRAGGRGSYEQYF.

The chain links TRBV12-3 or TRBV12-4 to TRBJ2-5; D ambiguous. The CDR3 runs 12 residues. V lost 3 bases, J lost 5 bases, and 7 bases lay in between. CDR3 region: CASSFNGETQYF. For the CDR3, the DNA is TGTGCCAGCAGTTTTAATGGGGAGACCCAGTACTTC.

This clonotype has just a few counts. The CDR3 reads CASRNRDRDNEQFF. The CDR3 DNA sequence: TGTGCCAGCAGGAACCGGGACAGGGACAATGAGCAGTTCTTC. This sequence joins TRBV7-9 and TRBJ2-1; the match to TRBD1 covers 9 bases. The CDR3 sequence is 14 residues long. V was clipped by 6 bases and J by 5 bases; unmatched bases: 5. CDR1 is SEHNR, CDR2 FQNEAQ, per germline (reference sequence).

Ten or more counts support this clonotype. V is TRBV7-6 and J is TRBJ2-1, with D perhaps matching TRBD1 (5 bases). Per germline, CDR1 SGHVS and CDR2 FNYEAQ. The V end lost 5 bases, the J end lost 5 bases, and 13 bases lay between the germline ends. This CDR3 has 14 amino acids. CDR3 residues: CASSLNRFHNEQFF. In nucleotides, the CDR3 is TGTGCCAGCAGCCTCAACAGGTTCCACAATGAGCAGTTCTTC.

The rearrangement uses TRBV18 and TRBJ2-3; D unclear. The length of the CDR3 is 15 residues. The V end lost 0 bases, the J end lost 1 base, and 8 bases lay between the germline ends. Germline CDR1 and CDR2: KGHSH and LQKENI. CDR3 loop: CASSPPFMGTDTQYF. CDR3 sequence (DNA): TGTGCCAGCTCACCACCGTTTATGGGCACAGATACGCAGTATTTT.

The sample holds a few counts of this clonotype. The chain employs TRBV19 and TRBJ2-3, with D unclear. V was clipped by 8 bases and J by 2 bases, with 14 bases between them. Germline V gene sequence: CDR1 LNHDA, CDR2 SQIVND (reference sequence). The CDR3 is 14 amino acids. CDR3: CASGEGTNTDTQYF. As DNA, the CDR3 is TGTGCCAGTGGGGAAGGCACCAACACAGATACGCAGTATTTT.

This clonotype turned up a few times. The rearrangement joins TRBV7-2 to TRBJ2-1; 10 bases map to TRBD2. The CDR3 covers 16 residues. Germline CDR1 reads SGHTA; CDR2 reads FQGNSA. V shed 10 bases and J 0 bases; nucleotides not matched to a gene: 9. The CDR3 region is CATKGLAGGSYNEQFF. The CDR3 DNA reads as TGTGCCACCAAGGGCTTAGCGGGAGGCTCCTACAATGAGCAGTTCTTC.

This clonotype was recorded a few times. The V gene is TRBV12-3 or TRBV12-4, the J gene TRBJ2-7; no definite D call. V shed 4 bases and J shed 4 bases, with 14 bases lying between them. The CDR3 spans 14 residues. This chain's CDR3 is CASSSDSMSYEQYF. As DNA, the CDR3 is TGTGCCAGCAGTTCAGATAGCATGAGTTACGAGCAGTACTTC.

This clonotype was counted a few times. The J gene is TRBJ2-1, the V gene TRBV29-1; 9 bases are shared with TRBD1. In germline, CDR1 is SQVTM, CDR2 ANQGSEA. The CDR3 has 15 residues. V was clipped by 6 bases and J by 7 bases; unmatched bases: 13. Written as DNA, the CDR3 is TGCAGCGTACTGCCACAGGGGGCTGAATTGAATGAGCAGTTCTTC. This sequence encodes CSVLPQGAELNEQFF.

The CDR3 is CASSFQGDYGYTF. Here the CDR3 DNA reads TGTGCCAGCAGTTTCCAGGGCGACTATGGCTACACCTTC. V and J are TRBV12-3 or TRBV12-4 and TRBJ1-2; a possible D gene is TRBD1 (5 bases). Trimming cost V 3 bases and J 3 bases, with 8 bases left between them. The CDR3 sequence is 13 residues long.

V gene TRBV5-1 combines with J gene TRBJ1-1; no firm D call. CDR3 length: 15 residues. V lost 4 bases and J lost 10, with 23 bases in between. From germline, CDR1 is SGHRS and CDR2 YFSETQ. The CDR3 DNA reads as TGCGCCAGCAGCCCGGAAGGCAACAAAGAACGTGGAGCTTTCTTT. As protein: CASSPEGNKERGAFF.

The chain recombines TRBV20-1 with TRBJ2-7; 11 bases are a match to TRBD2. This CDR3 spans 14 amino acids. The J segment lost 0 bases and the V segment lost 6 bases, leaving 4 bases of the junction unmatched. CDR1 and CDR2 from the germline V gene are DFQATT and SNEGSKA (reference sequence). CDR3 in DNA: TGCAGTGCGAAAACTAGCGGGGGCTCCTACGAGCAGTACTTC. Translating it yields CSAKTSGGSYEQYF.

This clonotype appeared many times. V gene TRBV11-1 combines with J gene TRBJ2-2; no firm D call. The V gene lost 5 bases and the J gene lost 2 bases, with 15 bases spanning the gap. The CDR3 has 16 amino acids. CDR1 is SGHAT, CDR2 FQDESV, per germline (reference sequence). CDR3 coding DNA: TGTGCCAGCAGCAGCAGACAAGGCCTAAACACCGGGGAGCTGTTTTTT. Its translation: CASSSRQGLNTGELFF.

This clonotype was recorded at least ten times. The chain carries TRBV10-3 and TRBJ2-7, with unresolved D. This CDR3 contains 14 residues. V was trimmed by 6 bases and J by 2 bases, leaving 14 bases between them. In germline, CDR1 is ENHRY, CDR2 SYGVKD. CDR3 protein: CAIRPGRAPYEQYF. CDR3 nucleotide sequence: TGTGCCATCAGACCCGGACGGGCCCCCTACGAGCAGTACTTC.

This clonotype was counted only a few times. The V gene is TRBV4-3, the J gene TRBJ2-3; TRBD1 might be the D (5 bases). From germline, CDR1 is LGHNA and CDR2 YSLEER. V was shortened by 2 bases and J by 1 base, with 13 bases between the two germline ends. CDR3 length: 16 residues. CDR3 region: CASSQSQGLGTDTQYF. The CDR3 DNA is TGCGCCAGCAGCCAAAGCCAGGGCCTAGGCACAGATACGCAGTATTTT.

This clonotype came up a few times. The V and J genes are TRBV29-1 and TRBJ2-3; a possible D gene is TRBD2 (5 bases). The germline gives CDR1 SQVTM, CDR2 ANQGSEA. V was clipped by 6 bases and J by 5 bases, with 9 bases between them. This CDR3 region has 11 residues. This CDR3 reads CSVTEGDTQYF. CDR3 nucleotides: TGCAGCGTCACCGAGGGAGATACGCAGTATTTT.